Each of the 16 T cell receptor beta chains below was sequenced from the same sample in a study of a mutant IDH1 vaccine in newly diagnosed glioma. As to time point: week 35, safety follow-up. One vaccine dose held 300 ug of mutant IDH1 20-mer peptide and came with topical imiquimod. No cognate antigen is known for these TCRs. TCRdb's copy holds only in-frame clones and misses some; the assay was immunoSEQ multiplex PCR. This sample has about 48,000 clones, with approximately 79% found just once. The sequenced sample was PBMCs, obtained from a glioma patient whose treatment included an IDH1 peptide vaccine. The source of these receptors is a man aged 35-49 years with glioma.

This clone was found once. The rearrangement uses TRBV19 and TRBJ1-3; a weak D match, TRBD1 (5 bases). Between the trimmed V and J ends, which lost 9 bases and 0 bases, there was a span of 12 bases. CDR3 length: 14 residues. The germline V gene encodes CDR1 LNHDA and CDR2 SQIVND (reference sequence). The CDR3 here is CASGAAFSGNTIYF. The CDR3 DNA reads as TGTGCCAGCGGGGCCGCCTTCTCTGGAAACACCATATATTTT.

V and J are TRBV5-4 and TRBJ2-3; no clear D gene. Between the trimmed V and J ends, which lost 0 bases and 6 bases, there was a span of 8 bases. In germline, CDR1 is SGHNT, CDR2 YYREEE (reference sequence). This CDR3 spans 13 amino acids. The CDR3 loop reads CASSLVPSDTQYF. CDR3 bases: TGTGCCAGCAGCTTGGTTCCCTCGGATACGCAGTATTTT.

The chain combines TRBV5-5 with TRBJ2-5; the D call may be TRBD1 or TRBD2 (5 bases each). Germline CDR1 is SGHKS and CDR2 is YYEKEE (reference sequence). V gave up 1 base and J gave up 5 bases, with 21 bases separating them. The CDR3 has 17 residues. The CDR3 reads CASSLRSRGAAGETQYF. In DNA form, the CDR3 reads TGTGCCAGCAGCTTGAGGTCGCGAGGGGCCGCAGGCGAGACCCAGTACTTC. The variable domain in full, with the rest retrieved from reference TRBV5-5 and TRBJ2-5, is DAGVTQSPTHLIKTRGQQVTLRCSPISGHKSVSWYQQVLGQGPQFIFQYYEKEERGRGNFPDRFSARQFPNYSSELNVNALLLGDSALYLCASSLRSRGAAGETQYFGPGTRLLVL.

The table lists this clone with a few counts. The chain recombines TRBV6-5 with TRBJ1-2, with TRBD1 identical over 8 bases. In germline, CDR1 is MNHEY, CDR2 SVGAGI. The junction had 14 bases not matched to a gene; V was cut back by 4 bases and J by 10 bases. CDR3 length: 15 amino acids. The CDR3, as DNA: TGTGCCAGCAGTTCCCCCGGCGGACAGGGTCCACACTACACCTTC. Translated, it gives CASSSPGGQGPHYTF.

The chain joins TRBV5-8 to TRBJ2-5; a weak D match, TRBD1 (6 bases). The CDR3 sequence is 14 residues long. Trimming shortened V by 6 bases and J by 3 bases, and 15 bases separated the two germline ends. Germline assignment: CDR1 SGHTS and CDR2 YDEGEE. Written as DNA, the CDR3 is TGTGCCAGCACCAAAGGGGGTACGAAAGAGACCCAGTACTTC. This gives the protein CASTKGGTKETQYF.

The chain recombines TRBV1 with TRBJ2-3. TRBV1 is a pseudogene segment. The CDR3 totals 16 residues. CDR3 residues: CTSSQDPGPVKDTQYF. CDR3 nucleotide sequence: TGCACCAGCAGCCAAGATCCGGGACCAGTCAAGGATACGCAGTATTTT.

This clone turned up a few times. The V gene is TRBV29-1, the J gene TRBJ2-3; D gene ambiguous. The CDR3 is made up of 12 amino acids. Trimming pared 1 base from V and 1 base from J, leaving 3 bases between. Germline CDR1 is SQVTM and CDR2 is ANQGSEA. CDR3 amino acids: CSVEGGTDTQYF. DNA for the CDR3: TGCAGCGTTGAAGGTGGCACAGATACGCAGTATTTT.

The chain couples TRBV11-2 to TRBJ1-1, with 7 bases matching TRBD1. From germline, CDR1 is SGHAT and CDR2 FQNNGV. V was clipped by 5 bases and J by 10 bases; unmatched bases: 7. This CDR3 has 12 amino acids. CDR3 sequence reads: CASSRDRVRAFF. The CDR3 DNA reads as TGTGCCAGCAGCCGCGACAGGGTTAGAGCTTTCTTT.

V usage is TRBV4-1 and J usage is TRBJ2-7, with 11 bases matching TRBD1. The CDR3 covers 17 residues. V was pared by 0 bases and J by 3 bases, with 7 bases of the junction left unmatched. In germline, CDR1 is MGHRA, CDR2 YSYEKL. The CDR3 DNA sequence: TGCGCCAGCAGCCAAGATCCGGGACAGGGGGTCATCTACGAGCAGTACTTC. As protein: CASSQDPGQGVIYEQYF.

By frequency in the sample, this clone is medium-sized. The J gene is TRBJ1-5, the V gene TRBV29-1; no definite D call. V was cut by 4 bases and J by 1 base, with 5 bases left in between. The CDR3 has 12 residues. The germline V gene encodes CDR1 SQVTM and CDR2 ANQGSEA. DNA of the CDR3: TGCAGCGTTGTTGACAGCAATCAGCCCCAGCATTTT. Its protein product is CSVVDSNQPQHF.

In its sample, this clone was seen a few times. The chain carries TRBV4-1 and TRBJ2-1; 10 nucleotides agree with TRBD2. This CDR3 comprises 18 residues. Trimming removed 1 base from V and 2 bases from J; junction bases left unmatched: 8. Germline CDR1 and CDR2: MGHRA and YSYEKL. Here the CDR3 DNA reads TGCGCCAGCAGCCAAGGGGGAGAGCGGGGGGGAGCCTACAATGAGCAGTTCTTC. It codes for CASSQGGERGGAYNEQFF.

The V call is TRBV6-1, the J call TRBJ2-1; a possible D gene is TRBD2 (6 bases). Per the germline V gene, CDR1 is MNHNS and CDR2 is SASEGT. This CDR3 comprises 15 residues. Trimming took off 8 bases at V and 1 base at J, with 15 bases between the two ends. In DNA, the CDR3 is TGTGCCAGCGATATTGGGGGGTCGTCCTACAATGAGCAGTTCTTC. As protein: CASDIGGSSYNEQFF.

This chain joins TRBV30 and TRBJ1-5, with no clear D. The CDR3 consists of 14 residues. Trimming left V 0 bases short and J 0 bases short, with 6 bases between. Germline V lookup: CDR1 GTSNPN, CDR2 SVGIG (reference sequence). The DNA of the CDR3 is TGTGCCTGGAGTGTACCTCCTAGCAATCAGCCCCAGCATTTT. Its protein product is CAWSVPPSNQPQHF.

In DNA, the CDR3 is TGTGCCAGCAGCTTGGAGGGAGGAGCACGTTCACCCCTCCACTTT. Translated, it gives CASSLEGGARSPLHF. The chain couples TRBV5-8 to TRBJ1-6; D ambiguous. Germline CDR1 reads SGHTS; CDR2 reads YDEGEE. This CDR3 has 15 amino acids. V lost 0 bases to trimming and J lost 9 bases, with 13 bases between them.

This clone was counted a single time. The DNA for the CDR3 is TGCGCCAGCAGCCAAGGGGGGGGGAAGAACACTGAAGCTTTCTTT. It is translated as CASSQGGGKNTEAFF. The chain carries TRBV4-1 and TRBJ1-1; tentatively, D is TRBD1 (5 bases). V lost 1 base and J 1 base, leaving 10 bases between the germline ends. Germline assignment: CDR1 MGHRA and CDR2 YSYEKL. The CDR3 is 15 amino acids.

This chain connects TRBV5-1 to TRBJ1-2, with D perhaps matching TRBD1 (5 bases). The V and J ends lost 7 bases and 2 bases respectively, with 9 bases between them. The CDR3 runs to 12 residues. Germline assignment: CDR1 SGHRS and CDR2 YFSETQ. This chain's CDR3 is CASLDTNYGYTF. DNA of the CDR3: TGCGCCAGCCTGGACACCAACTATGGCTACACCTTC.